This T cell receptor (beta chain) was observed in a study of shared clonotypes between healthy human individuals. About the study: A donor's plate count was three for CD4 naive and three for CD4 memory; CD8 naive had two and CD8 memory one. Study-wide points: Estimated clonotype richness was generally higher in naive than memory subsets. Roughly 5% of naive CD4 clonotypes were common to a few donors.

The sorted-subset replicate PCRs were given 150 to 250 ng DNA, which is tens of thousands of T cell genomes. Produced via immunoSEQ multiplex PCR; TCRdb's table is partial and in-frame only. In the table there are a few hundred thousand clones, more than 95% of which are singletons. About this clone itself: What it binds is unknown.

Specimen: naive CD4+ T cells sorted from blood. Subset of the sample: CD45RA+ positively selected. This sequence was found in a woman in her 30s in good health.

The CDR3 loop is CASNRGGQILSTDTQYF. The CDR3 nucleotides read TGTGCCAGCAACCGAGGGGGACAAATTCTTAGCACAGATACGCAGTATTTT. This sequence joins TRBV2 and TRBJ2-3; a weak D match, TRBD1 (6 bases). The CDR3 is 17 residues long. Germline loops: CDR1 SNHLY, CDR2 FYNNEI. Trimming removed 7 bases from V and 0 bases from J, with 20 bases in between.